This entry features one T cell receptor beta chain sequence. Its antigen is not yet known. Base qualities are not provided; no much larger clone lies one nucleotide away. In total, fewer than 750 healthy bone marrow donors made up the cohort. All cohort members were sampled while nominally healthy, although unrecorded immune exposures were likely present. The donor tested CMV seronegative and was one of the 352 seronegative cohort members. A peripheral blood sample was provided by each donor, and peripheral blood mononuclear cells were used for TCR beta sequencing. Genomic DNA extraction from the blood cell samples was performed with the Qiagen DNeasy Blood Extraction Kit. V loses 1 base of germline sequence and J loses 0 bases, and the interval between the two ends is 6 bases. Reading from cysteine to phenylalanine, the CDR3 counts 15 amino acids. The DNA shown is the 45-base CDR3, in frame from base 1. The germline V gene sets CDR1 to SGHTA and CDR2 to FQGNSA.

This specimen comes from a study of cytomegalovirus exposure and HLA in healthy donors (dated by TCRdb to the late 2010s). Background for the entire study: An earlier analysis of around 600 of the donors reported approximately 300 Gb of sequence data and around 120 million unique TCR beta sequences from some 180 million T cells. High-throughput TCR immunosequencing, statistical association of individual TCRs with disease status, and machine learning were combined to predict cytomegalovirus infection status. Every discovery cohort repertoire had been produced on one sequencing platform. In a later analysis, previously published TCR beta repertoires from about 670 donors were re-analyzed and high-resolution HLA genotyping was added so that TCR occurrence patterns could be studied. Genome-wide SNP genotypes for about 60% of the roughly 670 donors were used in a later genetic analysis, which treated that subset as a discovery cohort. An earlier analysis of about 600 of the donors used high-throughput TCR beta sequencing to judge whether each TCR beta V gene segment behaved as functional or pseudogenic. On average, roughly 240,000 unique TCR beta nucleotide sequences were sequenced per donor among 300 to 500 genotyped donors of the cohort, with roughly a sixth of those sequences being non-productive. Because of strong linkage in the cohort, roughly five DR-DQ haplotypes were treated as single units for association and clustering. The aim of the study was to test whether cataloging public T cell receptors could identify signatures of past pathogen exposure. Of the roughly 430 genotyped donors, 81% fell in the genetic ancestry cluster associated with self-reported Caucasian donors. Along with the roughly 700-subject first cohort, a separate validation cohort of approximately 110 different subjects was used. The T cell repertoires of 666 subjects were profiled by immunosequencing and related to cytomegalovirus serostatus. In the later analysis, no new phenotypic data were used to find candidate immune exposures; instead, reliance was placed on TCR beta sequences and their occurrence across donors. An early release that covered 640 HLA-typed donors contained about 300 gigabases of sequencing data and 65 million to 100 million unique TCR sequences. Donor age, sex, ethnicity and CMV serostatus were compiled together with the repertoire data. HLA typing covered class I and class II loci at four-digit resolution. The number of typed donors differed by locus: about 620-630 for A, B, C, DRB1 and DQB1; 522 for DQA1; 600 to 610 for DPA1; and about 450 for DPB1. General conclusions and limits of the study: Correlated functional status among segregating V segments might reflect linkage disequilibrium, but an unknown experimental factor could not be ruled out. According to a later analysis, most CMV-associated TCR beta chains appeared to be HLA-restricted, and the HLA associations seemed to be driven largely by CMV exposure. When HLA alleles, especially DR and DQ, strongly co-occurred, TCR associations were difficult to assign to individual alleles. Around 16 rarely observed V segments, including chromosome 9 orphons, were excluded from the earlier analysis of several hundred of the donors because counts were too low. This cohort had only TCR beta chains sequenced, and the lack of alpha or paired-chain data limited which features could be detected. The only immune exposure information available for the cohort was CMV serostatus. The study gave a list of 150 to 200 TCR beta chains associated with cytomegalovirus. In a later analysis, HLA-associated TCR beta chains were found to be more clonally expanded and to have lower generation probabilities than equally common non-associated chains. The classifier was reported to diagnose cytomegalovirus status with high specificity and sensitivity in both the original and validation cohorts. Because some donors lacked HLA typing at each locus, the association tests relied only on the typed subset. According to a later analysis, parvovirus B19, influenza, CMV and Epstein-Barr virus appeared linked to several top co-occurrence clusters. Sequencing depth was assumed to be roughly uniform across donors in the presence/absence analyses, though that assumption may not hold. It was suggested by the authors that the approach could potentially be generalized to other disease states and immunological phenotypes. A cluster of highly shared sequence variants was judged likely to represent a technical artifact of the sequencing pipeline. Some IMGT-functional V segments, including TRBV6-2 and TRBV6-3, could not be distinguished by the 87-base-pair reads and were therefore excluded. According to a later analysis, TCR association rates differed among HLA loci, with DRB1 alleles showing the most associated TCRs and HLA-C alleles showing the fewest. An association between a missense DCLRE1C variant and V-gene and J-gene trimming of TCR beta chains was found in a later genetic analysis and replicated in an independent cohort. Specific HLA alleles were associated with over 15,000 TCR beta sequences at a false discovery rate of 0.05 in a later analysis. Most TCR sequences were seen in very few donors, while some public TCRs were found in many individuals. In vitro tests confirmed that three of the cytomegalovirus-associated TCR beta chains recognize cytomegalovirus antigens. A further reported finding was that TCR beta sequences accurately predicted the HLA-A and HLA-B alleles for most subjects in the first cohort. In a later genetic analysis, fewer N-insertions in productive TCRs were reported among donors in an Asian-associated ancestry cluster than the roughly 700-donor mean. In an earlier analysis of about 600 of the donors, most TCR beta V segments appeared in productive rearrangements about 90% or about 30% of the time, broadly matching IMGT annotations.

Libraries came from the immunoSEQ multiplex PCR assay. A mixture of 60 forward primers for TCR Vbeta segments and 13 reverse primers for TCR Jbeta segments was used in the multiplex PCR. The CDR3 region of rearranged TCR beta genes was amplified from genomic DNA by a multiplex PCR assay. Amplified TCR beta libraries were sequenced as 87-base-pair reads on the Illumina HiSeq System. In the source study's methods: In a later analysis, tens of millions of unique TCR beta chains were counted across the 650 to 700 repertoires, and roughly 11 million of these chains were shared by at least two donors. To remove PCR and sequencing errors, raw reads were error-corrected and collapsed into unique sequences using a nearest-neighbor algorithm that merged closely related sequences. Alignment of CDR3 sequences to IMGT reference sequences was used to assign V, D and J gene segments. Each retained sequence needed at least a six-nucleotide match to both a V gene segment and a J gene segment. Rearrangements were called productive when the CDR3 lacked stop codons and stayed in frame with V and J; all others were non-productive. CDR3 was defined by IMGT convention, running from the second conserved V-encoded cysteine to the conserved J-encoded phenylalanine. The earlier analysis of about 620 of the donors excluded sequences that lacked an unambiguous match to a single V gene segment. In an earlier analysis of almost 600 of the donors, a V segment was called functional when productive rearrangements were above 56.7%, and segregating when the standard deviation between donors exceeded 5%. A statistical classification framework was built to diagnose cytomegalovirus status from the catalog of TCR beta chain sequences. V and J gene assignment, in a later analysis, came from comparing TCR nucleotide sequences with IMGT/GENE-DB human TR gene sequences. In a later analysis, CDR3 sequences and most-parsimonious VDJ recombination scenarios were assigned using the TCRdist pipeline. In a later analysis, each TCR beta chain was defined by its CDR3 amino acid sequence together with its V-gene family, and reads without a unique V-gene family were excluded. To address suspected cross-contamination and a sequencing artifact, a later analysis removed some 620 highly shared, low-generation-probability nucleotide sequences. For each public chain, a later analysis derived a clonal expansion index from normalized ranks of inferred template counts within each repertoire. In a later analysis, generation probabilities were computed using a VDJ recombination model fitted to out-of-frame rearrangements, and the results were checked against IGoR. In a later analysis, hypergeometric tests were used to score TCR-TCR, TCR-HLA and TCR-CMV co-occurrence, with a repertoire-size bias correction applied to TCR pairs. A later analysis estimated false discovery rates by permuting HLA or CMV assignments 20 times. In a later analysis, co-occurring TCRs were grouped using DBSCAN, with TCRdist sequence similarity added in when clustering inside HLA-allele-positive subsets. Co-occurrence clustering excluded repertoires with fewer than 30,000 or more than 120,000 public chains, plus five with anomalous nucleotide sharing. Entries here come from immuneACCESS through TCRdb and include only in-frame sequences with V and J called. Some clones fail to appear in such tables; in the studies checked, an unresolved V gene covers under half of the shortfall, and the cause of the remainder is unknown. Clonal size and the V and J genes are those of that table, whereas D and trimming came from the DNA. The sample table holds about 140,000 clones, of which 60% to 80% were seen once. 0.9% to 1.2% of the sample is taken by the ten largest.

Recombination connected TRBV7-2 to TRBJ2-2; the D gene cannot be named for sure. The TCR sequence derives from a male donor in good health and CMV-seronegative. Sequencing was performed on PBMCs. The CDR3 amino acid sequence is: CASSLGVSNTGELFF. The sequence in DNA is TGTGCCAGCAGCTTAGGAGTTTCGAACACCGGGGAGCTGTTTTTT.